This T cell receptor beta chain was recorded in a study of CXCR3-negative and CXCR3-positive naive CD8 T cells. On the study more broadly: Across all libraries, TRB reads numbered around 150 million, with about 1.5 +/- 0.3 million in each library.

Subsets of CD8+ T cells were each sorted in triplicate at 300,000 cells apiece. With UMI labels, 5' RACE was used to prepare the TRB cDNA libraries. TCRdb re-called the 5' RACE reads; one entry per CDR3 protein, DNA not given. In total, the table holds approximately 56,000 distinct CDR3 sequences. The CDR3 consists of 11 residues. CDR1 is SGHVS, CDR2 FQNEAQ, per germline. The chain uses TRBV7-8 and TRBJ2-1. This receptor was obtained from a human donor in good health. Some clones in this sample may be carry-over from other donors' samples. Sequencing used naive CXCR3- CD8+ T cells from blood. As for subset: CD45RO-CCR7+CD27+CD95- naive CD8+ T cells lacking CXCR3 (TNR3-). The CDR3 sequence is CASSFLNEQFF.